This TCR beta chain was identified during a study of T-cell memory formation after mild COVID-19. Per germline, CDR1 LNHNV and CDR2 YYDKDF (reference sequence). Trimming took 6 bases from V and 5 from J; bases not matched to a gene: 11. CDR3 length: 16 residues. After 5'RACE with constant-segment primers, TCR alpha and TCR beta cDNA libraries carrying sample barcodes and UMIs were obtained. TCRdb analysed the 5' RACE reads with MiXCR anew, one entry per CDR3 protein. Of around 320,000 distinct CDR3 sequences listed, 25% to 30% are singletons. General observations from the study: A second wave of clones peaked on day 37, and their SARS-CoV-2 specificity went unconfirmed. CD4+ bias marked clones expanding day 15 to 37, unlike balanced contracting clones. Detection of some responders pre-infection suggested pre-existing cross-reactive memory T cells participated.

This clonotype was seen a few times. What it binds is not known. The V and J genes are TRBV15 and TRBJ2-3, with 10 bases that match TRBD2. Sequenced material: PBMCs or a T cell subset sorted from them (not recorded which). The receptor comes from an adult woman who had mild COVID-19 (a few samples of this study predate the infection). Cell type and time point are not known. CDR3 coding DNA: TGTGCCACCAGTCCCCAGCGGGGGGGCCCGGGAGATACGCAGTATTTT. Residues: CATSPQRGGPGDTQYF. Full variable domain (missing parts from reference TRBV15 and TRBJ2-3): DAMVIQNPRYQVTQFGKPVTLSCSQTLNHNVMYWYQQKSSQAPKLLFHYYDKDFNNEADTPDNFQSRRPNTSFCFLDIRSPGLGDTAMYLCATSPQRGGPGDTQYFGPGTRLTVL.